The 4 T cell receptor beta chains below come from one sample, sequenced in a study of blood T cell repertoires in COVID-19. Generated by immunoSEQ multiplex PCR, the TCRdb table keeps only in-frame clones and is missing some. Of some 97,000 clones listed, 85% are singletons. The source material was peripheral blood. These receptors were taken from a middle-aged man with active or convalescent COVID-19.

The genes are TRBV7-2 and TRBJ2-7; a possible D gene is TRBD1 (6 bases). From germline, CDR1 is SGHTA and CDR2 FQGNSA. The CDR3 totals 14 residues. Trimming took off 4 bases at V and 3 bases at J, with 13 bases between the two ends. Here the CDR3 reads CASSWKGESYEQYF. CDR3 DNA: TGTGCCAGCAGCTGGAAGGGGGAGAGCTACGAGCAGTACTTC.

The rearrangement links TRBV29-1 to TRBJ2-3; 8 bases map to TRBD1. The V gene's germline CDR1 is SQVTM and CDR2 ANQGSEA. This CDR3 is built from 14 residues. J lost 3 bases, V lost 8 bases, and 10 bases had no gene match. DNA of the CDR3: TGCAGCCACCCAGGACAGGGAACGACAGATACGCAGTATTTT. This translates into CSHPGQGTTDTQYF.

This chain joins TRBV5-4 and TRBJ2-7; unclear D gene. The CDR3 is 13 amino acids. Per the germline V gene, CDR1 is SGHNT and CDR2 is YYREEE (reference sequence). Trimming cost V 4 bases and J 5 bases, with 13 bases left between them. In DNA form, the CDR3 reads TGTGCCAGCAGCCCCCAAAGTGAGGACGAGCAGTACTTC. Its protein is CASSPQSEDEQYF.

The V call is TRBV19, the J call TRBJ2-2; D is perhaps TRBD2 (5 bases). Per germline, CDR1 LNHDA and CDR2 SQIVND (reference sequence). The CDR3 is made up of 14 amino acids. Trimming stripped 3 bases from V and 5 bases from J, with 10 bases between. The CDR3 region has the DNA TGTGCCAGTAGTATGGGTCGCGGGACCGGGGAGCTGTTTTTT. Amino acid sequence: CASSMGRGTGELFF.